The 11 T cell receptor beta chains reported below all come from one sample, sequenced in a study of T-cell reconstitution after alpha-beta-depleted transplantation in children. Study results and limitations: At the one-year point after transplant, T-cell counts and TCRbeta diversity were found to come mostly from T cells that had been newly produced.

No antigen has been assigned to these receptors. TCRbeta library preparation incorporated unique molecular identifiers. TCRdb independently ran MiXCR on the PCR reads; one entry per CDR3 protein. The sample carries about 300,000 distinct CDR3 sequences, nearly 8% recorded once. The specimen comprised peripheral blood, sampled 360 days after TCRalphabeta/CD19-depleted stem cell transplant. These receptor sequences come from a female patient aged 2-15 years who had a stem cell transplant for Fanconi anemia, so the T cells may come from the graft donor.

There are many counts of this clonotype. V and J are TRBV7-2 and TRBJ2-2; TRBD2 matches 12 bases. The V gene's germline CDR1 is SGHTA and CDR2 FQGNSA. The ends lost 5 bases at V and 7 bases at J; junction bases unmatched: 11. CDR3 length: 17 residues. The CDR3 sequence: CASSTGLAGNSVGELFF. CDR3 bases: TGTGCCAGCAGCACCGGACTAGCGGGGAATTCTGTCGGGGAGCTGTTTTTT.

This clonotype was detected ten times or more. The chain links TRBV7-9 to TRBJ2-3; TRBD2 matches 9 bases. This CDR3 spans 15 amino acids. J lost 2 bases, V lost 4 bases, and 4 bases had no gene match. Germline CDR1 reads SEHNR; CDR2 reads FQNEAQ (reference sequence). In DNA form, the CDR3 reads TGTGCCAGCAGCTCCAGCGGGGGGACCACAGATACGCAGTATTTT. Translated: CASSSSGGTTDTQYF. The full variable domain, rest sourced from reference TRBV7-9 and TRBJ2-3, is DTGVSQNPRHKITKRGQNVTFRCDPISEHNRLYWYRQTLGQGPEFLTYFQNEAQLEKSRLLSDRFSAERPKGSFSTLEIQRTEQGDSAMYLCASSSSGGTTDTQYFGPGTRLTVL.

At least ten counts were recorded for this clonotype. This sequence joins TRBV29-1 and TRBJ1-5, with D possibly being TRBD1 (5 bases). Germline V gene sequence: CDR1 SQVTM, CDR2 ANQGSEA. With 4 bases removed from V and 6 bases from J, the gap between germline ends came to 13 bases. This CDR3 has 13 residues. The CDR3 sequence: CSVGQGGSQPQHF. The CDR3 DNA follows: TGCAGCGTTGGTCAGGGTGGGAGTCAGCCCCAGCATTTT.

This clonotype was recorded at least ten times. CDR3 sequence: CASAGGDGELFF. The DNA for the CDR3 is TGTGCCAGCGCCGGAGGTGACGGGGAGCTGTTTTTT. The chain couples TRBV27 to TRBJ2-2; possibly TRBD2 for D (5 bases). V lost 8 bases, J lost 7 bases, and 11 bases lay in between. The CDR3 spans 12 residues. From germline, CDR1 is MNHEY and CDR2 SMNVEV (reference sequence).

This clonotype was seen repeatedly, ten times or more. The rearrangement uses TRBV6-5 and TRBJ2-2; 10 bases fit TRBD2. This CDR3 contains 17 residues. Per germline, CDR1 MNHEY and CDR2 SVGAGI. Unmatched junction bases numbered 15, after V lost 7 bases and J lost 7 bases. CDR3 in amino acids: CASKEIPGLAIGGELFF. As DNA, the CDR3 is TGTGCCAGCAAAGAAATACCGGGACTAGCGATCGGCGGGGAGCTGTTTTTT.

The chain couples TRBV7-3 to TRBJ2-5; 11 bases line up with TRBD2. After removal of 1 base from V and 2 bases from J, the junction contained 9 bases not matched to a gene. This CDR3 comprises 18 residues. Per the germline V gene, CDR1 is SGHTA and CDR2 is FQGTGA. CDR3 nucleotides: TGTGCCAGCAGCTTAATTGGCGGACTAGCGGGTCGACAAGAGACCCAGTACTTC. Translation gives CASSLIGGLAGRQETQYF.

This clonotype has ten or more counts. The chain has TRBV20-1 and TRBJ2-2, with 7 bases lining up with TRBD1. The length of the CDR3 is 14 residues. The junction had 7 bases not matched to a gene; V was cut back by 4 bases and J by 5 bases. Germline-derived CDR1 and CDR2 are DFQATT and SNEGSKA (reference sequence). CDR3 nucleotide sequence: TGCAGTGCTACCAGGGGGTTAGGGACCGGGGAGCTGTTTTTT. The encoded protein is CSATRGLGTGELFF.

This clonotype appeared many times. CDR3 loop: CASSSQGKQETQYF. The CDR3, as DNA: TGCGCCAGCAGCTCCCAGGGGAAGCAAGAGACCCAGTACTTC. The J gene is TRBJ2-5, the V gene TRBV5-1; a weak D match, TRBD1 (6 bases). V was shortened by 3 bases and J by 2 bases, with 11 bases between the two germline ends. This CDR3 has 14 residues. Germline values: CDR1 SGHRS, CDR2 YFSETQ.

This clonotype was picked up many times. The V gene is TRBV9, the J gene TRBJ2-1; D is possibly TRBD2 (5 bases). CDR1 SGDLS and CDR2 YYNGEE come from the germline V gene. Trimming cost V 0 bases and J 6 bases, with 7 bases left between them. This CDR3 spans 13 amino acids. The CDR3, as DNA: TGTGCCAGCAGCGTAGCCGAGGGCAATGAGCAGTTCTTC. Translating gives CASSVAEGNEQFF. Drawing the rest from reference TRBV9 and TRBJ2-1, the complete variable domain is DSGVTQTPKHLITATGQRVTLRCSPRSGDLSVYWYQQSLDQGLQFLIQYYNGEERAKGNILERFSAQQFPDLHSELNLSSLELGDSALYFCASSVAEGNEQFFGPGTRLTVL.

Ten or more counts support this clonotype. V and J are TRBV27 and TRBJ2-1; D possibly corresponds to TRBD1 (5 bases). This CDR3 region has 15 residues. The V gene lost 6 bases and the J gene lost 3 bases, with 15 bases spanning the gap. Germline loops: CDR1 MNHEY, CDR2 SMNVEV (reference sequence). The CDR3 loop is CASSVLGALYNEQFF. The CDR3 DNA is TGTGCCAGCAGCGTCCTTGGGGCCCTCTACAATGAGCAGTTCTTC.

This clonotype was counted many times. This chain joins TRBV25-1 and TRBJ2-5; either TRBD1 or TRBD2 may fit D (5 bases each). V was trimmed by 7 bases and J by 3 bases, leaving 18 bases between them. This CDR3 is built from 15 residues. From germline, CDR1 is MGHDK and CDR2 SYGVNS. The CDR3 loop is CASTPTGTTKETQYF. As DNA, the CDR3 is TGTGCCAGCACTCCGACCGGGACGACGAAAGAGACCCAGTACTTC.